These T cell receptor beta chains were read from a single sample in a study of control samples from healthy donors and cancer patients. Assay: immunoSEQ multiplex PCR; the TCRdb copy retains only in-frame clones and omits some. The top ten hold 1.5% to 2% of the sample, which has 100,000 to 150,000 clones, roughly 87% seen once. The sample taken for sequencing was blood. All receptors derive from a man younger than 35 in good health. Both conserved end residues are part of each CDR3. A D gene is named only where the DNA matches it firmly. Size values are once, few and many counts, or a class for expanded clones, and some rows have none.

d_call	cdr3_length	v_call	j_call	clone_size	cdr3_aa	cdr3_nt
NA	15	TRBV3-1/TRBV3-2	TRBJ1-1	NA	CASSPRKYMNTEAFF	TGTGCCAGCAGCCCGCGTAAGTACATGAACACTGAAGCTTTCTTT
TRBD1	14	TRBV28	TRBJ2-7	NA	CASATLGTAYEQYF	TGTGCCAGCGCAACTCTCGGGACAGCCTACGAGCAGTACTTC
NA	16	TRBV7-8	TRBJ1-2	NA	CASSLAVVSTDYGYTF	TGTGCCAGCAGCTTAGCGGTAGTCAGTACGGACTATGGCTACACCTTC
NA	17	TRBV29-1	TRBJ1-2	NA	CSVEGTDRKGQFYGYTF	TGCAGCGTTGAAGGGACAGATCGGAAGGGCCAGTTCTATGGCTACACCTTC
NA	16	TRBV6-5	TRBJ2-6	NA	CASSYSMGVGANVLTF	TGTGCCAGCAGCTACTCGATGGGGGTTGGGGCCAACGTCCTGACTTTC
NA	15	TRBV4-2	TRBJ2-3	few	CASSQGVGATDTQYF	TGTGCCAGCAGCCAAGGCGTGGGAGCGACAGATACGCAGTATTTT
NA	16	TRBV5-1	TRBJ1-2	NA	CASSLEGGTLNYGYTF	TGCGCCAGCAGCTTGGAAGGGGGAACCCTTAACTATGGCTACACCTTC
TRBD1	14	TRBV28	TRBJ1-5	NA	CASSQTQGNQPQHF	TGTGCCAGCAGCCAGACACAGGGGAATCAGCCCCAGCATTTT
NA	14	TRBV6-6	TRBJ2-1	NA	CASSYPPNNNEQFF	TGTGCCAGCAGTTACCCACCAAATAACAATGAGCAGTTCTTC
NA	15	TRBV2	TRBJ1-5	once	CASQRTGTGNQPQHF	TGTGCCAGCCAAAGAACCGGGACCGGGAATCAGCCCCAGCATTTT
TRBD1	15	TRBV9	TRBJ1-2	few	CASSTRDSTVYGYTF	TGTGCCAGCAGCACGCGGGACAGTACTGTCTATGGCTACACCTTC
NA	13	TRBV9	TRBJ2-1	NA	CASSREPYNEQFF	TGTGCCAGCAGCAGGGAACCCTACAATGAGCAGTTCTTC
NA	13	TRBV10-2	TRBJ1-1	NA	CASSLQGNTEAFF	TGCGCCAGCAGTCTACAGGGGAACACTGAAGCTTTCTTT
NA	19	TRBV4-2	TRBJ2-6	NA	CASSQDRDGSWAGANVLTF	TGTGCCAGCAGCCAAGACCGGGACGGGAGTTGGGCTGGGGCCAACGTCCTGACTTTC
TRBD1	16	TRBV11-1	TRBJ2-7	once	CASSLLKSTGAYEQYF	TGTGCCAGCAGCTTACTCAAGTCGACAGGGGCCTACGAGCAGTACTTC
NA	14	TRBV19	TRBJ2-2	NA	CASSIPGALGELFF	TGTGCCAGTAGTATACCGGGGGCGCTTGGGGAGCTGTTTTTT
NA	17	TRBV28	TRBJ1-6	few	CASSMTPASFDNSPLHF	TGTGCCAGCAGTATGACTCCGGCTTCTTTTGATAATTCACCCCTCCACTTT
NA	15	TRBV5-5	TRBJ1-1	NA	CASSLPGRMNTEAFF	TGTGCCAGCAGCTTGCCGGGCCGGATGAACACTGAAGCTTTCTTT
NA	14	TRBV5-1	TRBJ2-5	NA	CASSHPGAQETQYF	TGCGCCAGCAGCCACCCAGGGGCGCAAGAGACCCAGTACTTC
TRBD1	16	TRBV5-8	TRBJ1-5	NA	CASSQGTGRENQPQHF	TGTGCCAGCAGCCAGGGGACAGGGCGGGAGAATCAGCCCCAGCATTTT
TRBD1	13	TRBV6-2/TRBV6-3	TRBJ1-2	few	CASSSTGNYGYTF	TGTGCCAGCAGTTCGACAGGGAACTATGGCTACACCTTC
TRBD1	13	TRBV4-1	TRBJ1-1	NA	CASSHDRDLEAFF	TGCGCCAGCAGCCATGACAGGGATCTCGAAGCTTTCTTT
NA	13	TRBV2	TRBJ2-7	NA	CASRTTGNHEQYF	TGTGCCAGCCGTACAACAGGAAACCACGAGCAGTACTTC
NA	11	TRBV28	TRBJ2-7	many	CASSAHYEQYF	TGTGCCAGCAGTGCCCACTACGAGCAGTACTTC
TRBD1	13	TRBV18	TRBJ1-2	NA	CASSEGQNYGYTF	TGTGCCAGCTCGGAGGGACAGAACTATGGCTACACCTTC
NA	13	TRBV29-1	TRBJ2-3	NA	CSVAGTGRDTQYF	TGCAGCGTCGCCGGGACTGGCAGGGATACGCAGTATTTT
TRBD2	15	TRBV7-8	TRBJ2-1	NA	CASSSGLAGANEQFF	TGTGCCAGCAGCTCGGGACTAGCGGGAGCTAATGAGCAGTTCTTC
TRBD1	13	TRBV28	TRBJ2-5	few	CASSNSGGETQYF	TGTGCCAGCAGCAATTCAGGGGGTGAGACCCAGTACTTC
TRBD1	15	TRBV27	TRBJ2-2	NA	CASSLTGGRTGELFF	TGTGCCAGCAGTTTGACAGGGGGACGGACCGGGGAGCTGTTTTTT
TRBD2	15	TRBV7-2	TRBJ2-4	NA	CASSPQLAGGNIQYF	TGTGCCAGCAGCCCTCAACTAGCGGGAGGGAACATTCAGTACTTC
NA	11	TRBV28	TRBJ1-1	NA	CATYYNTEAFF	TGTGCCACCTACTACAACACTGAAGCTTTCTTT
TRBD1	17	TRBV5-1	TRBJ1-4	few	CASSRGTGGSVNEKLFF	TGCGCCAGCAGCCGGGGGACAGGGGGTTCAGTTAATGAAAAACTGTTTTTT
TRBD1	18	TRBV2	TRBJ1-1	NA	CASSYTGGLNEYNYEAFF	TGTGCCAGCAGCTATACAGGGGGCTTAAACGAATATAACTATGAAGCTTTCTTT
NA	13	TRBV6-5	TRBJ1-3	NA	CASGRSSGNTIYF	TGTGCCAGCGGACGGTCCTCTGGAAACACCATATATTTT
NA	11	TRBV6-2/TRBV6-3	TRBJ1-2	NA	CASSYAYGYTF	TGTGCCAGCAGTTACGCCTATGGCTACACCTTC
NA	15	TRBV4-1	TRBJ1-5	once	CASSQVLQDYQPQHF	TGCGCCAGCAGCCAAGTTCTCCAGGACTATCAGCCCCAGCATTTT
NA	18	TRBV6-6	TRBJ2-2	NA	CASSHRGGGSGSTGELFF	TGTGCCAGCAGTCACCGTGGTGGTGGCAGTGGAAGCACCGGGGAGCTGTTTTTT
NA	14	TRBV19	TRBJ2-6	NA	CASKGGTKPNVLTF	TGTGCCAGTAAAGGAGGGACGAAGCCCAACGTCCTGACTTTC
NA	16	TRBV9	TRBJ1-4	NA	CASSVVGTATNEKLFF	TGTGCCAGCAGCGTAGTTGGAACTGCAACTAATGAAAAACTGTTTTTT
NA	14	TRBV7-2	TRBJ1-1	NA	CASSLEGGARAAFF	TGTGCCAGCAGCTTAGAAGGTGGGGCCCGGGCGGCTTTCTTT
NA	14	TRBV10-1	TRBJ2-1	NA	CASSESGTPYEQFF	TGCGCCAGCAGTGAGTCTGGGACTCCATATGAGCAGTTCTTC
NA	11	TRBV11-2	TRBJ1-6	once	CASSSGREVHF	TGTGCCAGCAGCTCCGGCAGGGAGGTCCACTTT
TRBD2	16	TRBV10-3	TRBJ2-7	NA	CASRTSGNRGPYEQYF	TGTGCCTCGAGGACTAGCGGGAACCGAGGGCCCTACGAGCAGTACTTC
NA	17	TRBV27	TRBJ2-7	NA	CASSSDRRSKFFYEQYF	TGTGCCAGCAGCTCCGACAGGAGGTCTAAGTTCTTCTACGAGCAGTACTTC
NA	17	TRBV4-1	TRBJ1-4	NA	CASSQDRSRRGDEKLFF	TGCGCCAGCAGCCAAGATAGGTCCAGAAGGGGCGATGAAAAACTGTTTTTT
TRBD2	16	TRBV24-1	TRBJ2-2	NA	CATSGLAGGDTGELFF	TGTGCCACCAGTGGCCTAGCGGGAGGGGACACCGGGGAGCTGTTTTTT
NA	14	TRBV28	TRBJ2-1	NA	CASSRAWVYNEQFF	TGTGCCAGCAGTCGGGCCTGGGTATACAATGAGCAGTTCTTC
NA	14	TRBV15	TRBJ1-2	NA	CATSREGTIYGYTF	TGTGCCACCAGCAGAGAAGGAACCATCTATGGCTACACCTTC
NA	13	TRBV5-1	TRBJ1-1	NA	CASSLNWGTKTFF	TGCGCCAGCAGCTTAAATTGGGGGACGAAGACTTTCTTT
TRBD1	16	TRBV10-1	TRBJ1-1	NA	CASSGISGQGNTEAFF	TGCGCCAGCAGCGGTATTTCGGGACAGGGGAACACTGAAGCTTTCTTT